This T cell receptor (beta chain) is from a study of T cell changes during pregnancy in multiple sclerosis. The CDR3 covers 15 residues. Germline loops: CDR1 MNHEY, CDR2 SVGAGI. Unmatched junction bases numbered 3, after V lost 5 bases and J lost 3 bases. Clones were read by immunoSEQ multiplex PCR, and TCRdb kept only the in-frame ones, dropping some. The profile covers about 110,000 clones, with 91% appearing a single time and roughly 1.6% taken by the ten largest. Source: peripheral blood, taken before pregnancy. This sequence joins TRBV6-5 and TRBJ1-5; 11 bases are shared with TRBD1. This receptor was identified in a female donor with multiple sclerosis, enrolled in a pregnancy study. CDR3 DNA: TGTGCCAGCAGTAAGGACAGGGGGCACAATCAGCCCCAGCATTTT. The encoded protein is CASSKDRGHNQPQHF.